Listed below are T cell receptor beta chains from one sample, sequenced in a study of T cells after yellow fever vaccination. Each CDR3 protein is one row after TCRdb ran MiXCR on the 5' RACE reads. The sample includes 200,000 to 250,000 distinct CDR3 sequences, approximately 3.2% of them seen just once. The sequences come from CD4+ T cells sorted from PBMCs, collected 10 days after the yellow fever booster vaccination. Receptors originate from a man between 18 and 29 years old who received the YFV17D yellow fever vaccine. CDR3s include the opening cysteine and the closing phenylalanine or tryptophan. The D gene is left open where the match is weak. Not every row has a clone size; where given, it reads once, few, many or a size class.

clone size,CDR3 length,J gene,V gene,D gene,CDR3 protein,CDR3 DNA
NA,16,TRBJ1-4,TRBV6-6,NA,CASSSLPTATNEKLFF,TGTGCCAGCAGTTCCCTACCGACCGCGACTAATGAAAAACTGTTTTTT
many,15,TRBJ2-5,TRBV20-1,TRBD1,CSASGDRGREETQYF,TGCAGTGCTAGTGGGGACAGGGGGCGCGAGGAGACCCAGTACTTC
many,15,TRBJ1-2,TRBV5-6,NA,CASSLAGTAAIGYTF,TGTGCCAGCAGCTTGGCGGGGACCGCCGCTATTGGCTACACCTTC
many,14,TRBJ2-1,TRBV6-5,NA,CASSSSLWAQEQFF,TGTGCCAGCAGTTCGTCGCTATGGGCCCAGGAGCAGTTCTTC
few,18,TRBJ2-3,TRBV5-4,TRBD2,CASSLGLAGMSGTDTQYF,TGTGCCAGCAGCTTGGGTCTAGCGGGCATGTCAGGCACAGATACGCAGTATTTT
many,14,TRBJ2-5,TRBV6-2/TRBV6-3,TRBD2,CASSNGLASKTQYF,TGTGCCAGCAGTAATGGACTAGCGTCGAAGACCCAGTACTTC
NA,16,TRBJ1-2,TRBV5-6,TRBD1,CASSFMGQGVDYGYTF,TGTGCCAGCAGCTTTATGGGACAGGGGGTGGACTATGGCTACACCTTC
many,15,TRBJ1-4,TRBV5-1,NA,CASSFGSGLAEKLFF,TGCGCCAGCAGTTTTGGGAGCGGATTGGCGGAAAAACTGTTTTTT
many,13,TRBJ2-5,TRBV5-8,TRBD2,CASRWEGTETQYF,TGTGCCAGCCGTTGGGAGGGTACAGAGACCCAGTACTTC
many,14,TRBJ2-7,TRBV5-5,NA,CASSPYDGKYEQYF,TGTGCCAGCAGCCCATACGACGGGAAGTACGAGCAGTACTTC
NA,13,TRBJ2-1,TRBV5-1,NA,CASTYRGSNEQFF,TGCGCCAGCACCTATAGGGGGTCCAATGAGCAGTTCTTC
few,15,TRBJ2-2,TRBV27,TRBD1,CASRRTGVNTGELFF,TGTGCCAGCAGACGCACAGGGGTGAACACCGGGGAGCTGTTTTTT
NA,12,TRBJ1-3,TRBV5-1,NA,CASSSEGNTIYF,TGCGCCAGCAGCTCCGAGGGAAACACCATATATTTT
few,11,TRBJ1-2,TRBV7-9,TRBD1,CASSAGQGSSF,TGTGCCAGCAGCGCCGGACAGGGCTCTTCGTTC
few,13,TRBJ1-1,TRBV24-1,NA,CARIFGGGTEAFF,TGTGCCCGAATCTTCGGGGGCGGCACTGAAGCTTTCTTT
many,15,TRBJ1-5,TRBV2,TRBD1,CASSEWETGASTQHF,TGTGCCAGCAGTGAATGGGAGACAGGGGCCTCTACCCAGCATTTT
few,13,TRBJ1-1,TRBV7-2,NA,CASSLARGVEAFF,TGTGCCAGCAGCTTAGCGCGCGGGGTAGAGGCTTTCTTT
NA,15,TRBJ1-2,TRBV20-1,TRBD1,CSARTSWDSNYGYTF,TGCAGTGCTAGAACCTCCTGGGACAGCAACTATGGCTACACCTTC